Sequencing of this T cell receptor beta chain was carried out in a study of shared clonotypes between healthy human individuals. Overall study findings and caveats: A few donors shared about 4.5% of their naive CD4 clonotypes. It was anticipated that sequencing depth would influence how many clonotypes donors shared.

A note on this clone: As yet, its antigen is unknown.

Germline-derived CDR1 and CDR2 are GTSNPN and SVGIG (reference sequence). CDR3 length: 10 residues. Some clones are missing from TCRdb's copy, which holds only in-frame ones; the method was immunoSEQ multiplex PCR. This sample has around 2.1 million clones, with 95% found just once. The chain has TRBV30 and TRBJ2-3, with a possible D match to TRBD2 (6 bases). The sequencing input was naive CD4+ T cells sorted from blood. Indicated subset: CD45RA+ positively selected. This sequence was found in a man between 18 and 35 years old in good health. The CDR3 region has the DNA TGTGCAGCGGGCCAAGATACGCAGTATTTT. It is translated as CAAGQDTQYF.